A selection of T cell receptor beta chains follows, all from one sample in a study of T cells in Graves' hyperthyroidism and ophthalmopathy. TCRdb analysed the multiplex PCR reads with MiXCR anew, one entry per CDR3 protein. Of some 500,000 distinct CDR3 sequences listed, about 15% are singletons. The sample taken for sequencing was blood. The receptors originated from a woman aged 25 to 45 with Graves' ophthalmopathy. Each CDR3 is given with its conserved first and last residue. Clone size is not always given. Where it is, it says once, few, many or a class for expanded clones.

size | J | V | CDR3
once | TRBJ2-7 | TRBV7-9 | CASSPDTRYEQYF
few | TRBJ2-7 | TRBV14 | CASSPWRDSGTSYEQYF
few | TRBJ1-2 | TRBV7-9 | CASSSDGDYGYTF
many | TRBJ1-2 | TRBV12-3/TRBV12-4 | CASTSAEIPAYGYTF
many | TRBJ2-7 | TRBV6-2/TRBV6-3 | CASSYETYEQYF
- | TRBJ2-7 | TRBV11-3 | CASSLVPSGTEGNEQYF
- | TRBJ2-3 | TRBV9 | CASSAPTGSGSTDTQYF
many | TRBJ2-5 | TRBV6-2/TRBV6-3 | CASSYGFGEETQYF
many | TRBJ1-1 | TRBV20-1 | CSARAGAMNTEAFF
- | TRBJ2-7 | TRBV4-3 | CASSQGKAQQYF
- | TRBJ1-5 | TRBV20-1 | CSARSQYSNQPQHF
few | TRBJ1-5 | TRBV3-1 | CASSSGGSENQPQHF
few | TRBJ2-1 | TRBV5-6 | CASSFLAGGHNEQFF
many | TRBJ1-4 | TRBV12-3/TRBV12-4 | CASSLGYGEKLFF
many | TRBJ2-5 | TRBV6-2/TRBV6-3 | CASSSQVGGLHQETQYF
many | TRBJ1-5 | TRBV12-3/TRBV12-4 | CASSLGTTAEPQHF
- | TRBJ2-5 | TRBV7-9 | CASSFQDDRGGKETQYF
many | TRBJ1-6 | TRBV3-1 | CASSGDGNSPLHF
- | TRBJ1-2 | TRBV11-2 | CASSFGTGTPNYGYTF
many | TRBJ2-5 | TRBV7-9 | CASSLESLGTETQYF
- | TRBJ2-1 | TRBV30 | CAWSEEGTAYNEQFF
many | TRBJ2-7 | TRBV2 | CASRPGPGVYYEQYF
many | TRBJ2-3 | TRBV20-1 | CSATRLAGDSTDTQYF
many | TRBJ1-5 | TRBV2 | CASKEGNQPQHF
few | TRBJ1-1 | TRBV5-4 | CASSLDAGNTEAFF
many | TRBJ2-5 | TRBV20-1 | CSAPPSFAATQETQYF
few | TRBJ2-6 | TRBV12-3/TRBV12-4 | CASTSTGAILRSGANVLTF
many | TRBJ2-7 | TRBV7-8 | CASSLARGGQYF
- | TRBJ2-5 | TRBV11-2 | CASSELAGARGQETQYF
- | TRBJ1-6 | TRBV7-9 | CASSHPSSPLHF
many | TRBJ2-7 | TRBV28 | CASSFSGQGPREQYF
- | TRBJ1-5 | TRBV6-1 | CASRRIGGNSNQPQHF
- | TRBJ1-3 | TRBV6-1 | CASRLREENTIYF
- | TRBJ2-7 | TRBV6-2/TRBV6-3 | CASSITALEEQYF
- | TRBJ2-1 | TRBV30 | CAWSSSGVYNEQFF
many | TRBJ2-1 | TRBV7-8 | CASNLGGMNEQFF
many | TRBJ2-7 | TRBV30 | CAWTPGAVHEQYF
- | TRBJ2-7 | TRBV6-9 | CASSSSTVSEQYF
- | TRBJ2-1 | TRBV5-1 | CASTLSQGNEQFF
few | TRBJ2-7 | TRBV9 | CASSVGTLDEQYF
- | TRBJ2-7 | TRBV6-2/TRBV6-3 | CASSYTGTGCEQYF
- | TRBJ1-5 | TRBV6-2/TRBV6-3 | CASSPLGRIGNQPQHF
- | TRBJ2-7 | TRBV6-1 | CASRLIAGSYEQYF
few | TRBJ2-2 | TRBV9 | CASSASGTSGYTGELFF
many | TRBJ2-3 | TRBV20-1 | CSAGSEREAGTDTQYF
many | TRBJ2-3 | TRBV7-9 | CASGLMVGTDTQYF
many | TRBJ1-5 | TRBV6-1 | CASSLSTGNQPQHF
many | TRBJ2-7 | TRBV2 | CASSEDHRDEQYF
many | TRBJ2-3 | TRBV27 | CASSQIDSGPNTDTQYF
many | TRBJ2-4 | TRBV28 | CASSRTSGVFGGKNIQYF
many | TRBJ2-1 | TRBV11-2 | CASSLAGQNTVYNEQFF
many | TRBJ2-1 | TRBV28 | CASSSPSGLAGVNEQFF
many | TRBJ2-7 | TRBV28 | CASRSQGNWEEQYF
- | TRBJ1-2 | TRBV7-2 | CASTLVPRDSYGYTF
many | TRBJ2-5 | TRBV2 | CASSESAETQYF